Described below is a single T cell receptor beta chain sequence and its context. Some clones are missing from TCRdb's copy, which holds only in-frame ones; the method was immunoSEQ multiplex PCR. The repertoire includes 66,000 or so clones, about 93% of them detected once, and under 3% sits in the top ten. This specimen comes from a study of T cells after posttransplantation cyclophosphamide. Sequenced material: PBMCs. The TCR originated in a woman in her 30s in good health and a related stem cell transplant donor.

In nucleotides, the CDR3 is TGTGCCAGCAGCCCCGGACAGGGGGTCGATGGCTACACCTTC. Translation gives CASSPGQGVDGYTF. The V gene is TRBV7-6, the J gene TRBJ1-2; 10 bases map to TRBD1. The CDR3 contains 14 residues. Germline V gene data show CDR1 as SGHVS and CDR2 as FNYEAQ. The trim removed 5 bases at V and 6 bases at J, leaving 6 bases unmatched.